Sequencing of this TCR beta chain was carried out in a study of human thymus T cells. Sequencing was performed with immunoSEQ multiplex PCR; in TCRdb, only in-frame clones are kept and a portion is missing. The table includes roughly 130,000 clones, around 94% detected once. The germline gives CDR1 LNHDA, CDR2 SQIVND (reference sequence). CDR3 length equals 17 residues. After removal of 3 bases from V and 0 bases from J, the junction contained 11 bases not matched to a gene. Corrective cardiac surgery supplied the resected thymus tissue. Each of the donors was a healthy Finnish infant who was undergoing open corrective cardiac surgery for congenital heart defects. About this clone: Its antigen is not known.

Study-level points and caveats: Unrelated people showed highly overlapping thymic repertoires, related research reported. Gene usage for V and J segments appeared biased in thymic and blood repertoires.

The chain recombines TRBV19 with TRBJ2-7; TRBD2 agrees at 7 bases. The source of this sequence is a boy under two years old with a congenital heart defect but otherwise immunologically healthy. Sequencing was performed on thymus tissue. The CDR3 bases are TGTGCCAGTAGTATTGGGGGTGGGGAGGGAAACTCCTACGAGCAGTACTTC. It encodes CASSIGGGEGNSYEQYF.